The clone carrying this T cell receptor (beta chain) came up a few times. Germline CDR1 and CDR2: SEHNR and FQNEAQ (reference sequence). The CDR3 sequence is 12 residues long. V lost 8 bases and J 8 bases, leaving 12 bases between the germline ends. The source of the sample is a study of blood T cell repertoires in COVID-19. About the study: Sources were T cells, B-cell-depleted T cells, or PBMCs; the material itself was cDNA or gDNA.

Under the authors' procedure: Quantification of nucleated cells was approximated via reference gene primer amplification. Assay: immunoSEQ multiplex PCR; the TCRdb copy retains only in-frame clones and omits some. V, J and clone size are taken as reported in that table, and D and trimming were inferred from the DNA itself. This table has 200,000 or so clones, around 85% appearing once. A Seattle source enrolled patients during active infection and followed them longitudinally. J is TRBJ1-4 and V is TRBV7-9; D is perhaps TRBD1 (5 bases). This receptor was obtained from a man aged 55 to 70 with COVID-19, enrolled during active disease. Input material: peripheral blood. Written as DNA, the CDR3 is TGTGCCAGCGGGGCTCTAGGAGAAAAACTGTTTTTT. Translated: CASGALGEKLFF.